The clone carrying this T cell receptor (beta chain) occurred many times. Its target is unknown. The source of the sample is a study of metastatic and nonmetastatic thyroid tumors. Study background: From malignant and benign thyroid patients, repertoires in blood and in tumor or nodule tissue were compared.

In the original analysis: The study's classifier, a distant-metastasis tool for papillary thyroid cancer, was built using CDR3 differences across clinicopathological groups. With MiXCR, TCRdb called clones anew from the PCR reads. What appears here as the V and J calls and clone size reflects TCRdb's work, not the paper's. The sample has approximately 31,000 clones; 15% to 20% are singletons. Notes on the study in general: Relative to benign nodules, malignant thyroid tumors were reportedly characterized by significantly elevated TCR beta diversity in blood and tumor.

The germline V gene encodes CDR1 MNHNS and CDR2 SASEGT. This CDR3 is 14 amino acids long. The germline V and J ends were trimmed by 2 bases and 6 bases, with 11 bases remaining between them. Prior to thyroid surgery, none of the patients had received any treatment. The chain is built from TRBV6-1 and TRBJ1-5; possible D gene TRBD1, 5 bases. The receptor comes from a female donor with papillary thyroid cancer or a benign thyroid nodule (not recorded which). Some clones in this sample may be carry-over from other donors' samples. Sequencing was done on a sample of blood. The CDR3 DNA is TGTGCCAGCAGTGAACAGGTCGGGGGTCAGCCCCAGCATTTT. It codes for CASSEQVGGQPQHF.